The T cell receptor beta chain described here comes from a study of Tregs in tolerant kidney transplant recipients. V was pared by 0 bases and J by 3 bases, with 9 bases between. This CDR3 has 15 residues. Germline CDR1 is MNHEY and CDR2 is SVGAGI. Using immunoSEQ multiplex PCR, the repertoire was profiled, and TCRdb retains in-frame clones only, with some absent. The repertoire holds 40,000 to 50,000 clones, with about 90% as singletons. V and J are TRBV6-5 and TRBJ1-5, with TRBD1 as a possible D gene (5 bases). The TCR comes from a human donor in good health. Source material: Tregs from blood. DNA for the CDR3: TGTGCCAGCAGTTACTCGGGACCGAACAATCAGCCCCAGCATTTT. Protein sequence: CASSYSGPNNQPQHF.